The 25 T cell receptor beta chains given below trace back to one sample, sequenced in a study of cytomegalovirus exposure and HLA in healthy donors. The PCR made use of 60 Vbeta and 13 Jbeta primers. Here immunoSEQ multiplex PCR was the method, and the copy in TCRdb shows in-frame clones only, minus some. The data show tens of thousands of clones, approximately 70% seen once. Sequenced sample: PBMCs. The receptor source for this set is a woman in her 50s in good health and CMV-seropositive.

Comment on this clone: Different DNA sequences within this sample yield the same CDR3. The chain recombines TRBV6-5 with TRBJ1-1, with a weak D call TRBD1 (5 bases). CDR3 size: 14 residues. V was cut by 0 bases and J by 3 bases, with 8 bases left in between. Germline V CDR1 and CDR2: MNHEY, SVGAGI. The CDR3 coding sequence is TGTGCCAGCAGTTACTCCACAGGAGACACTGAAGCTTTCTTT. Amino acid sequence: CASSYSTGDTEAFF.

The chain couples TRBV5-1 to TRBJ2-7; 8 nucleotides align to TRBD1. Germline values: CDR1 SGHRS, CDR2 YFSETQ. This CDR3 has 15 amino acids. V dropped 6 bases and J dropped 3; count of bases not matched to a gene: 11. CDR3 residues: CASKPTGGPGYEQYF. The CDR3 DNA reads TGCGCCAGCAAGCCAACAGGGGGTCCGGGCTACGAGCAGTACTTC.

The V gene is TRBV6-5, the J gene TRBJ1-3; D not resolved. This CDR3 is built from 14 residues. The ends were cut back, 7 bases at V and 0 bases at J, with 10 bases in the middle. CDR1 and CDR2 from the germline V gene are MNHEY and SVGAGI. In nucleotides, the CDR3 is TGTGCCAGCAAAAGCACCCTCTCTGGAAACACCATATATTTT. It codes for CASKSTLSGNTIYF.

V usage is TRBV28 and J usage is TRBJ1-5; 7 bases map to TRBD1. V was clipped by 5 bases and J by 9 bases; unmatched bases: 10. The germline gives CDR1 MDHEN, CDR2 SYDVKM. CDR3 size: 14 residues. As DNA, the CDR3 is TGTGCCAGCAGTGCAGGAGGGGGCCAAGTGCCCCAGCATTTT. The encoded protein is CASSAGGGQVPQHF.

This chain links TRBV5-1 with TRBJ2-2; possibly TRBD2 for D (5 bases). The CDR3 length is 13 residues. Trimming took off 6 bases at V and 6 bases at J, with 12 bases between the two ends. From germline, CDR1 is SGHRS and CDR2 YFSETQ. The CDR3 sequence: CASNEVRAGELFF. The CDR3 DNA reads TGCGCCAGCAATGAAGTGAGGGCCGGGGAGCTGTTTTTT. Full variable domain (remainder filled in from reference TRBV5-1 and TRBJ2-2): KAGVTQTPRYLIKTRGQQVTLSCSPISGHRSVSWYQQTPGQGLQFLFEYFSETQRNKGNFPGRFSGRQFSNSRSEMNVSTLELGDSALYLCASNEVRAGELFFGEGSRLTVL.

The V and J genes are TRBV7-8 and TRBJ1-1; a possible D gene is TRBD1 (5 bases). CDR1 is SGHVS and CDR2 is FQNEAQ in the germline V gene. The CDR3 has 13 amino acids. Trimming removed 6 bases at V and 1 base at J, with 9 bases between. The chain's CDR3 is CASRRGTNTEAFF. As DNA, the CDR3 is TGTGCCAGCAGGCGGGGGACGAACACTGAAGCTTTCTTT.

The chain combines TRBV7-9 with TRBJ2-1, with no clear D. The CDR3 spans 15 residues. V lost 3 bases, J lost 5 bases, and 14 bases lay in between. Per the germline V gene, CDR1 is SEHNR and CDR2 is FQNEAQ (reference sequence). As DNA, the CDR3 is TGTGCCAGCAGCTTCGCCCTGGGCCGTAACAATGAGCAGTTCTTC. Translating it yields CASSFALGRNNEQFF.

The chain's CDR3 is CASSIGTANTGELFF. The CDR3 DNA is TGTGCCAGCAGCATCGGGACAGCAAACACCGGGGAGCTGTTTTTT. The chain links TRBV7-7 to TRBJ2-2; TRBD1 aligns across 7 bases. V lost 5 bases, J lost 2 bases, and 5 bases stayed unmatched. The CDR3 extends over 15 amino acids. Germline V gives CDR1 SSHAT, CDR2 FNYEAQ (reference sequence).

The chain combines TRBV6-5 with TRBJ1-1; D is perhaps TRBD1 (5 bases). Per the germline V gene, CDR1 is MNHEY and CDR2 is SVGAGI. V was clipped by 7 bases and J by 5 bases, with 20 bases between them. This CDR3 is 15 amino acids long. Written as DNA, the CDR3 is TGTGCCAGCACCCTGATGCAGGGAGGAGAAACTGAAGCTTTCTTT. It translates to CASTLMQGGETEAFF.

The V call is TRBV9, the J call TRBJ1-2; TRBD1 is a possible D gene (6 bases). From germline, CDR1 is SGDLS and CDR2 YYNGEE. The ends were cut back, 3 bases at V and 4 bases at J, with 16 bases in the middle. The CDR3 runs 15 residues. CDR3 sequence: CASSAGGLGGYGYTF. The CDR3, as DNA: TGTGCCAGCAGCGCCGGGGGGTTAGGGGGCTATGGCTACACCTTC.

This clone showed up just a few times. V is TRBV2 and J is TRBJ2-7; 7 nucleotides agree with TRBD1. Germline V lookup: CDR1 SNHLY, CDR2 FYNNEI. V lost 7 bases to trimming and J lost 6 bases; unmatched junction nucleotides: 15. This CDR3 spans 15 amino acids. The CDR3 here is CASIEFDRVSVEQYF. The CDR3 nucleotides read TGTGCCAGCATTGAGTTTGACAGGGTTTCGGTCGAGCAGTACTTC.

This clone was recorded a few times. The chain's CDR3 is CASINLGAGSYEQYF. As DNA, the CDR3 is TGTGCCAGCATCAACCTGGGAGCGGGGTCCTACGAGCAGTACTTC. This chain uses TRBV5-6 with TRBJ2-7; 7 nucleotides align to TRBD2. Per germline, CDR1 SGHDT and CDR2 YYEEEE. The J segment lost 1 base and the V segment lost 6 bases, leaving 10 bases of the junction unmatched. There are 15 residues in the CDR3.

By proportion, this clone is medium-sized. The chain links TRBV6-1 to TRBJ2-3, with D maybe TRBD1 (5 bases). Per the germline V gene, CDR1 is MNHNS and CDR2 is SASEGT. The CDR3 runs 15 residues. The ends were cut back, 2 bases at V and 5 bases at J, with 14 bases in the middle. CDR3 amino acids: CASSERGLEGDTQYF. In nucleotides, the CDR3 is TGTGCCAGCAGTGAAAGGGGATTAGAAGGAGATACGCAGTATTTT.

The rearrangement uses TRBV4-1 and TRBJ1-3; the D gene is possibly TRBD1 (5 bases). The CDR3 has 15 residues. CDR1 MGHRA and CDR2 YSYEKL come from the germline V gene. V lost 0 bases to trimming and J lost 2 bases, with 8 bases between them. This chain's CDR3 is CASSQDLGAGNTIYF. In nucleotides, the CDR3 is TGCGCCAGCAGCCAAGATTTAGGGGCTGGAAACACCATATATTTT.

This chain uses TRBV7-6 with TRBJ2-1, with TRBD2 identical over 15 bases. V lost 5 bases to trimming and J lost 8 bases; unmatched junction nucleotides: 10. Germline values: CDR1 SGHVS, CDR2 FNYEAQ. The CDR3 contains 17 residues. The CDR3 is CASSHGLRTSGGDEQFF. CDR3 coding DNA: TGTGCCAGCAGCCACGGACTCCGGACTAGCGGGGGGGATGAGCAGTTCTTC.

The chain is built from TRBV7-2 and TRBJ2-5; TRBD1 might be the D (5 bases). Trimming shortened V by 2 bases and J by 5 bases, and 9 bases separated the two germline ends. CDR1 and CDR2 from the germline V gene are SGHTA and FQGNSA. The CDR3 spans 13 residues. DNA of the CDR3: TGTGCCAGCAGCTTACAGGGCTGGGAGACCCAGTACTTC. Residues: CASSLQGWETQYF.

V gene TRBV2 combines with J gene TRBJ1-6; D not certain. In germline, CDR1 is SNHLY, CDR2 FYNNEI. The CDR3 is 16 residues long. The V end was cut by 3 bases, the J end by 0 bases, with 9 bases between. CDR3 DNA sequence: TGTGCCAGCAGTGAGGAGGGAACCTCCTATAATTCACCCCTCCACTTT. It codes for CASSEEGTSYNSPLHF. The whole variable domain, filled in from reference TRBV2 and TRBJ1-6, reads EPEVTQTPSHQVTQMGQEVILRCVPISNHLYFYWYRQILGQKVEFLVSFYNNEISEKSEIFDDQFSVERPDGSNFTLKIRSTKLEDSAMYFCASSEEGTSYNSPLHFGNGTRLTVT.

The gene calls are TRBV30 and TRBJ1-5; no reliable D call. CDR3 length: 15 amino acids. Trimming took off 3 bases at V and 0 bases at J, with 12 bases between the two ends. Germline V lookup: CDR1 GTSNPN, CDR2 SVGIG (reference sequence). This CDR3 reads CAWSPGLASNQPQHF. The CDR3, as DNA: TGTGCCTGGAGCCCGGGATTGGCTAGCAATCAGCCCCAGCATTTT.

This clone was seen a single time. This chain links TRBV27 with TRBJ2-6, with 7 bases fitting TRBD2. The CDR3 spans 17 residues. Germline CDR1 MNHEY, CDR2 SMNVEV (reference sequence). Trimming cost V 1 base and J 4 bases; bases outside gene matches: 7. DNA for the CDR3: TGTGCCAGCAGTTTATTGGCGGGGGTCGAAGGGGCCAACGTCCTGACTTTC. It specifies CASSLLAGVEGANVLTF.

This clone was seen a handful of times. The chain carries TRBV7-3 and TRBJ1-1; TRBD1 is a possible D gene (6 bases). This CDR3 is built from 14 residues. The V gene lost 5 bases and the J gene lost 2 bases, with 12 bases spanning the gap. Per germline, CDR1 SGHTA and CDR2 FQGTGA. As DNA, the CDR3 is TGTGCCAGCAGCCCACAGGGATCCAACACTGAAGCTTTCTTT. Its translation is CASSPQGSNTEAFF.

The table lists this clone with a few counts. The rearrangement links TRBV27 to TRBJ1-4; D perhaps matches TRBD1 (5 bases). The CDR3 has 14 amino acids. Trimming cost V 5 bases and J 7 bases, with 14 bases left between them. CDR1 and CDR2 (germline): MNHEY, SMNVEV (reference sequence). The CDR3 DNA follows: TGTGCCAGCAGTCCCAGGACGGGGGGTGAAAAACTGTTTTTT. This gives the protein CASSPRTGGEKLFF.

As to this clone: This specimen includes other DNA sequences encoding the same CDR3. This chain joins TRBV28 and TRBJ2-7; possible D gene TRBD2, 5 bases. Looked up from germline, CDR1 is MDHEN and CDR2 is SYDVKM. The CDR3 has 15 amino acids. Trimming stripped 6 bases from V and 0 bases from J, with 15 bases between. In DNA, the CDR3 is TGTGCCAGCAGCCCGTGGAGGTCAGCCTCCTACGAGCAGTACTTC. Amino acid sequence: CASSPWRSASYEQYF.

J is TRBJ2-1 and V is TRBV4-3, with a tentative D call TRBD2 (6 bases). The CDR3 covers 18 residues. V lost 0 bases, J lost 1 base, and 16 bases lay in between. Per germline, CDR1 LGHNA and CDR2 YSLEER. In DNA form, the CDR3 reads TGCGCCAGCAGCCAAGATCAGGGTGTTGGGGGGTCCTACAATGAGCAGTTCTTC. Amino acids: CASSQDQGVGGSYNEQFF.

This sequence joins TRBV25-1 and TRBJ2-7, with 9 bases fitting TRBD1. Germline CDR1 is MGHDK and CDR2 is SYGVNS. V was pared by 6 bases and J by 4 bases, with 7 bases of the junction left unmatched. The CDR3 sequence is 14 residues long. DNA for the CDR3: TGTGCCAGCAGCCTTAGGACAGGGGTTTACGAGCAGTACTTC. Translated, it gives CASSLRTGVYEQYF.

This sequence joins TRBV5-1 and TRBJ2-5; TRBD1 agrees at 7 bases. The CDR3 has 15 residues. The germline CDR1 and CDR2 sequences are SGHRS and YFSETQ. V lost 3 bases, J lost 0 bases, and 5 bases stayed unmatched. The chain's CDR3 is CASSSKQGYQETQYF. CDR3 DNA sequence: TGCGCCAGCAGCTCCAAACAGGGGTACCAAGAGACCCAGTACTTC.